Listed below are T cell receptor beta chains from one sample, sequenced in a study of shared clonotypes between healthy human individuals. Some clones are missing from TCRdb's copy, which holds only in-frame ones; the method was immunoSEQ multiplex PCR. The sample has about 700,000 clones, around 74% seen once. The sequencing sample was made of memory CD4+ T cells sorted from blood. The receptors here all came from a woman aged 30 to 39 in good health. Both conserved end residues are part of each CDR3. The D gene is left open where the match is weak. The size field is filled for only some rows; it gives once, few, many or a size class.

v_gene	d_gene	abundance	j_gene	CDR3nt	CDR3aa
TRBV4-1	TRBD1	NA	TRBJ2-3	TGCGCCAGCAGCCATGGCCGGGACAGGGTTGCAGATACGCAGTATTTT	CASSHGRDRVADTQYF
TRBV6-5	NA	NA	TRBJ2-3	TGTGCCAGCCGGGCAGGGGGGACAAGTACGCAGTATTTT	CASRAGGTSTQYF
TRBV5-6	TRBD2	NA	TRBJ2-5	TGTGCCAGCAGCACCGGACTAGCGGGGGAGACCCAGTACTTC	CASSTGLAGETQYF
TRBV6-5	NA	NA	TRBJ2-3	TGTGCCAGCAGTTACTCGTCGGAGACAGATACGCAGTATTTT	CASSYSSETDTQYF
TRBV7-2	TRBD2	NA	TRBJ2-1	TGTGCCAGCAGCTTACAGCCTAGCGGGAGCTCGTTCTTC	CASSLQPSGSSFF
TRBV5-1	NA	once	TRBJ2-2	TGCGCCAGCAGCCCCCTTTGGGGCGGGGAGCTGTTTTTT	CASSPLWGGELFF
TRBV18	NA	NA	TRBJ2-7	TGTGCCAGCTCACCCCTCTCCCCAGGGCAGGGGAGTCCCTACGAGCAGTACTTC	CASSPLSPGQGSPYEQYF
TRBV2	NA	NA	TRBJ1-1	TGTGCCAGCAGTGGGCGGGAGGGAGGCCGCATGAACACTGAAGCTTTCTTT	CASSGREGGRMNTEAFF
TRBV19	NA	NA	TRBJ1-4	TGTGCCAGTAGGATCGGTGAAAAACTGTTTTTT	CASRIGEKLFF
TRBV9	TRBD2	NA	TRBJ2-1	TGTGCCAGCAGCGTAGGTAGCGGGAGTTCCTACAATGAGCAGTTCTTC	CASSVGSGSSYNEQFF
TRBV13	TRBD1	few	TRBJ2-3	TGTGCCAGCAGCCCCGGGACAGGGGGCACAGATACGCAGTATTTT	CASSPGTGGTDTQYF